This is a list of T cell receptor beta chains from one sample in a study of T cell responses to AZD1222 COVID-19 vaccine. Data came from immunoSEQ multiplex PCR; TCRdb stores just in-frame clones and leaves some out. The sample yields 120,000 to 150,000 clones, 80% to 90% seen once. The sample was peripheral blood, taken on day 0 of AZD1222 vaccination. The source of these receptors is an adult in good health. Both conserved end residues are part of each CDR3. Each record gives: D gene, J gene, clone size, V gene, CDR3 DNA, CDR3 protein. The D gene is left open where the match is weak. Not all rows give a size; the values are once, few, many and, for expanded clones, a class.

D: TRBD1
J: TRBJ1-1
size: .
V: TRBV5-1
DNA: TGCGCCAGCAGAAGGGACAGGGTGAACACTGAAGCTTTCTTT
CDR3: CASRRDRVNTEAFF

D: TRBD1
J: TRBJ2-6
size: .
V: TRBV4-1
DNA: TGCGCCAGCAGCCAGGGGACAGGGAGTGGGGCCAACGTCCTGACTTTC
CDR3: CASSQGTGSGANVLTF

D: .
J: TRBJ2-1
size: .
V: TRBV5-6
DNA: TGTGCCAGCAGCTTGGCCCGGGGGTCCTACAATGAGCAGTTCTTC
CDR3: CASSLARGSYNEQFF

D: TRBD1
J: TRBJ2-1
size: once
V: TRBV6-5
DNA: TGTGCCAGCAGTCACAGGACAGGGGGTTCGCCTGAGCAGTTCTTC
CDR3: CASSHRTGGSPEQFF

D: .
J: TRBJ1-2
size: few
V: TRBV9
DNA: TGTGCCAGCAGCGTAGACCCCTCCTCATACTATGGCTACACCTTC
CDR3: CASSVDPSSYYGYTF

D: .
J: TRBJ1-1
size: .
V: TRBV11-2
DNA: TGTGCCAGCAGCGCGGACAGCCTCTTTACTGAAGCTTTCTTT
CDR3: CASSADSLFTEAFF

D: TRBD2
J: TRBJ2-2
size: .
V: TRBV10-1
DNA: TGCGCCAGCAGATCTATCGGGACTAGCGGGGCGGGGTACACCGGGGAGCTGTTTTTT
CDR3: CASRSIGTSGAGYTGELFF

D: .
J: TRBJ2-7
size: .
V: TRBV12-3/TRBV12-4
DNA: TGTGCCAGCATCCGGATGGGTTCCTACGAGCAGTACTTC
CDR3: CASIRMGSYEQYF

D: .
J: TRBJ1-2
size: .
V: TRBV6-2/TRBV6-3
DNA: TGTGCCAGCAGTTCGACAGGCCTGGGCTATGGCTACACCTTC
CDR3: CASSSTGLGYGYTF

D: .
J: TRBJ1-2
size: .
V: TRBV6-5
DNA: TGTGCCAGCAGGGTCGGGAATGGCTACACCTTC
CDR3: CASRVGNGYTF

D: .
J: TRBJ1-2
size: .
V: TRBV19
DNA: TGTGCCAGTAGTGAGGAGGCCGATTATGGCTACACCTTC
CDR3: CASSEEADYGYTF

D: .
J: TRBJ2-5
size: .
V: TRBV27
DNA: TGTGCCAGCAGCCCTACAGTATTCGAAGAGACCCAGTACTTC
CDR3: CASSPTVFEETQYF

D: .
J: TRBJ2-1
size: .
V: TRBV9
DNA: TGTGCCAGCAGCGTAGCGGCGGATACAGGCATGGGTGAGCAGTTCTTC
CDR3: CASSVAADTGMGEQFF

D: TRBD2
J: TRBJ2-1
size: .
V: TRBV5-4
DNA: TGTGCCAGCAGAAGTGCCGGGAGGCCAAACAATGAGCAGTTCTTC
CDR3: CASRSAGRPNNEQFF

D: .
J: TRBJ1-2
size: few
V: TRBV3-1/TRBV3-2
DNA: TGTGCCAGCAGCCGGGTCGGGGGCTACACCTTC
CDR3: CASSRVGGYTF

D: TRBD1
J: TRBJ1-3
size: .
V: TRBV5-1
DNA: TGCGCCAGCAGCTTGGCGGGACAGCGGGGTGGAAACACCATATATTTT
CDR3: CASSLAGQRGGNTIYF

D: TRBD2
J: TRBJ2-7
size: .
V: TRBV10-3
DNA: TGTGCCATCAGTAAGGGAACCGGGACTAGCGAATACTACGAGCAGTACTTC
CDR3: CAISKGTGTSEYYEQYF

D: .
J: TRBJ2-7
size: .
V: TRBV5-5
DNA: TGTGCCAGCAGCCCAGAAGGCGTAAGGGAGCAGTACTTC
CDR3: CASSPEGVREQYF

D: TRBD1
J: TRBJ1-1
size: .
V: TRBV10-3
DNA: TGTGCCATCAGCGTCCAGGGGACAGGGAACACTGAAGCTTTCTTT
CDR3: CAISVQGTGNTEAFF

D: .
J: TRBJ2-7
size: few
V: TRBV19
DNA: TGTGCCAGTAGTCCCCCCACAGCGGCCCGCTACGAGCAGTACTTC
CDR3: CASSPPTAARYEQYF

D: .
J: TRBJ1-1
size: .
V: TRBV27
DNA: TGTGCCAGCAGTTTATACAGGGTCACCCGGCTCACTGAAGCTTTCTTT
CDR3: CASSLYRVTRLTEAFF

D: TRBD1
J: TRBJ1-6
size: .
V: TRBV27
DNA: TGTGCCAGCAGTTTATGGGAGACAGGGAATTCACCCCTCCACTTT
CDR3: CASSLWETGNSPLHF

D: .
J: TRBJ2-3
size: .
V: TRBV4-2
DNA: TGTGCCAGCAGCCAGTACCAGGGGCAAAGCACAGATACGCAGTATTTT
CDR3: CASSQYQGQSTDTQYF

D: TRBD1
J: TRBJ1-6
size: .
V: TRBV19
DNA: TGTGCCAGTAGTATTAAAGGGACAGGGGGCCCTAATTCACCCCTCCACTTT
CDR3: CASSIKGTGGPNSPLHF

D: .
J: TRBJ2-2
size: .
V: TRBV10-2
DNA: TGCGCCAGCAGTGAGTCGAAACCGCGCACCGGGGAGCTGTTTTTT
CDR3: CASSESKPRTGELFF

D: TRBD1
J: TRBJ1-2
size: .
V: TRBV3-1/TRBV3-2
DNA: TGTGCCAGCAGCCAAGCTAGCCAGGGGGCGCTGGGCTATGGCTACACCTTC
CDR3: CASSQASQGALGYGYTF

D: TRBD1
J: TRBJ2-3
size: .
V: TRBV27
DNA: TGTGCCAGCAAAGTGGTGCCCCAAGGGACAGGGGTTGAAGATACGCAGTATTTT
CDR3: CASKVVPQGTGVEDTQYF

D: .
J: TRBJ1-3
size: .
V: TRBV7-9
DNA: TGTGCCAGCAGCTTAATAGGATCTACCATATATTTT
CDR3: CASSLIGSTIYF

D: TRBD1
J: TRBJ1-2
size: .
V: TRBV5-1
DNA: TGCGCCAGCAGCCAAACAGGACAGGGGCTCGACTATGGCTACACCTTC
CDR3: CASSQTGQGLDYGYTF

D: .
J: TRBJ2-1
size: .
V: TRBV30
DNA: TGTGCCTGCCGAGGTAGCTCCTACAATGAGCAGTTCTTC
CDR3: CACRGSSYNEQFF

D: TRBD1
J: TRBJ2-7
size: .
V: TRBV7-9
DNA: TGTGCCAGCAGCCCCCGGGACAGGACTTACGAGCAGTACTTC
CDR3: CASSPRDRTYEQYF

D: TRBD1
J: TRBJ1-5
size: few
V: TRBV15
DNA: TGTGCCACCAAGGGGCAGGGGGGTCAGCCCCAGCATTTT
CDR3: CATKGQGGQPQHF

D: TRBD2
J: TRBJ2-3
size: .
V: TRBV7-2
DNA: TGTGCCAGCAGCTTACTAGCGGGAGGGGTTCGTACGCAGTATTTT
CDR3: CASSLLAGGVRTQYF

D: TRBD2
J: TRBJ2-3
size: .
V: TRBV6-2/TRBV6-3
DNA: TGTGCCAGCAGCCCCACCCGACTAGCGGGAGGGTCTAGCACAGATACGCAGTATTTT
CDR3: CASSPTRLAGGSSTDTQYF

D: TRBD1
J: TRBJ1-5
size: .
V: TRBV28
DNA: TGTGCCAGCAGTTTACGGACAGGGCGACCCCAGCCCCAGCATTTT
CDR3: CASSLRTGRPQPQHF

D: TRBD2
J: TRBJ2-7
size: .
V: TRBV6-6
DNA: TGTGCCAGCAGTCGCCGACTAAGCGGGGTCTCCTACGAGCAGTACTTC
CDR3: CASSRRLSGVSYEQYF

D: .
J: TRBJ2-5
size: .
V: TRBV20-1
DNA: TGCAGTGCCAGTGGGCTCTCGGAGACCCAGTACTTC
CDR3: CSASGLSETQYF

D: .
J: TRBJ2-7
size: .
V: TRBV6-2/TRBV6-3
DNA: TGTGCCAGCAGTTATGGGCGGACAGACGGGCTAACCTACGAGCAGTACTTC
CDR3: CASSYGRTDGLTYEQYF

D: TRBD1
J: TRBJ1-4
size: .
V: TRBV28
DNA: TGTGCCAGCAGTGCTAAACAGGGGGTGGATGAAAAACTGTTTTTT
CDR3: CASSAKQGVDEKLFF

D: .
J: TRBJ2-5
size: .
V: TRBV5-1
DNA: TGCGCCAGCAGCTTATTTCGGGAGACCCAGTACTTC
CDR3: CASSLFRETQYF

D: .
J: TRBJ2-7
size: .
V: TRBV12-3/TRBV12-4
DNA: TGTGCCAGCAGTTCGGTTCGAGAGCAGTACTTC
CDR3: CASSSVREQYF